The 31 T cell receptor beta chains below all came from one sample that was sequenced in a study of shared clonotypes between healthy human individuals. The assay was immunoSEQ multiplex PCR, and TCRdb's table has in-frame clones only and misses some. Here the sample spans more than 400,000 clones, 95% to 97% being singletons. Sequences were obtained from naive CD4+ T cells sorted from blood. Subset specified: CD45RA+ positively selected. These receptors were collected from a woman in her twenties or thirties in good health.

This chain uses TRBV9 with TRBJ2-1; 8 nucleotides align to TRBD2. V trimming: 0 bases; J trimming: 4 bases; junction bases outside the gene matches: 3. Germline lookup yields CDR1 SGDLS and CDR2 YYNGEE. This CDR3 contains 15 residues. CDR3 DNA sequence: TGTGCCAGCAGCGTAGTACTAGCGGCATACAATGAGCAGTTCTTC. As protein: CASSVVLAAYNEQFF.

The chain uses TRBV7-7 and TRBJ2-5; 11 bases match TRBD2. The CDR3 sequence is 16 residues long. V lost 3 bases to trimming and J lost 8 bases; unmatched junction nucleotides: 11. The germline V gene encodes CDR1 SSHAT and CDR2 FNYEAQ (reference sequence). CDR3 region: CASSLLAGGLQGTQYF. Written as DNA, the CDR3 is TGTGCCAGCAGCTTGCTAGCGGGGGGCCTCCAGGGAACCCAGTACTTC.

The V gene is TRBV2, the J gene TRBJ1-2, with D tentatively TRBD1 (5 bases). The CDR3 totals 14 residues. Germline V gives CDR1 SNHLY, CDR2 FYNNEI. Trimming stripped 6 bases from V and 2 bases from J, with 13 bases between. Written as DNA, the CDR3 is TGTGCCAGCAGACGATCGACAGAAAACTATGGCTACACCTTC. It specifies CASRRSTENYGYTF. Together with reference TRBV2 and TRBJ1-2, the CDR3 gives the full variable domain: EPEVTQTPSHQVTQMGQEVILRCVPISNHLYFYWYRQILGQKVEFLVSFYNNEISEKSEIFDDQFSVERPDGSNFTLKIRSTKLEDSAMYFCASRRSTENYGYTFGSGTRLTVV.

This clone occurred once. The chain joins TRBV28 to TRBJ1-2, with 8 bases matching TRBD1. This CDR3 is built from 15 residues. The germline gives CDR1 MDHEN, CDR2 SYDVKM. Trimming removed 3 bases from V and 3 bases from J; junction bases left unmatched: 6. For the CDR3, the DNA is TGTGCCAGCAGTTTCCCAGGGGGCTTAGACTATGGCTACACCTTC. It is translated as CASSFPGGLDYGYTF.

This rearrangement joins TRBV28 to TRBJ2-5; D is perhaps TRBD2 (5 bases). With 3 bases removed from V and 2 bases from J, the gap between germline ends came to 10 bases. CDR3 size: 14 residues. Germline-derived CDR1 and CDR2 are MDHEN and SYDVKM. CDR3 region: CASSFTGLQETQYF. The CDR3 DNA reads as TGTGCCAGCAGTTTTACGGGGTTACAAGAGACCCAGTACTTC.

This chain links TRBV5-1 with TRBJ1-2; D not certain. This CDR3 is 12 amino acids long. V was pared by 3 bases and J by 4 bases, with 7 bases between. The germline CDR1 and CDR2 sequences are SGHRS and YFSETQ. CDR3: CASSSTLYGYTF. The DNA of the CDR3 is TGCGCCAGCAGCTCAACCCTCTATGGCTACACCTTC.

The chain employs TRBV10-1 and TRBJ2-6; 10 bases match TRBD1. After removal of 4 bases from V and 1 base from J, the junction contained 7 bases not matched to a gene. Germline CDR1 and CDR2: WNHNN and SYGVQD (reference sequence). The CDR3 runs 18 residues. CDR3 DNA: TGCGCCAGCAGTGCCGGGACAGGGGACCTTTCTGGGGCCAACGTCCTGACTTTC. Translated: CASSAGTGDLSGANVLTF.

The chain has TRBV5-1 and TRBJ2-2; no clear D gene. V gave up 0 bases and J gave up 8 bases, with 20 bases separating them. The CDR3 runs 17 residues. Germline V CDR1 and CDR2: SGHRS, YFSETQ. The CDR3 protein is CASSLAGSTAGQGELFF. The DNA of the CDR3 is TGCGCCAGCAGCTTGGCTGGTAGTACGGCTGGGCAAGGGGAGCTGTTTTTT.

The chain is built from TRBV5-1 and TRBJ2-7; 7 bases are shared with TRBD1. Trimming at V came to 2 bases and at J to 1 base, leaving 3 bases not matched to a gene. This CDR3 is 14 amino acids long. Germline CDR1 SGHRS, CDR2 YFSETQ. The chain's CDR3 is CASSFGTASYEQYF. CDR3 DNA sequence: TGCGCCAGCAGCTTTGGGACAGCTTCCTACGAGCAGTACTTC.

The J gene is TRBJ1-5, the V gene TRBV7-8; D ambiguous. This CDR3 region has 14 residues. Germline assignment: CDR1 SGHVS and CDR2 FQNEAQ. V was trimmed by 1 base and J by 3 bases, leaving 7 bases between them. CDR3 DNA: TGTGCCAGCAGCTTAGATAGCACCAATCAGCCCCAGCATTTT. Translated, it gives CASSLDSTNQPQHF.

The chain carries TRBV19 and TRBJ2-4; D perhaps matches TRBD1 (5 bases). Germline assignment: CDR1 LNHDA and CDR2 SQIVND (reference sequence). Trimming took off 1 base at V and 13 bases at J, with 8 bases between the two ends. CDR3 length equals 11 residues. The CDR3 coding sequence is TGTGCCAGTAGTATAGGGCAGGGCCAGTACTTC. Translation gives CASSIGQGQYF.

This rearrangement joins TRBV19 to TRBJ1-2; 8 nucleotides line up with TRBD1. The trim removed 6 bases at V and 1 base at J, leaving 4 bases unmatched. The CDR3 is 14 residues long. Germline CDR1 and CDR2: LNHDA and SQIVND (reference sequence). CDR3 region: CASRAGGSNYGYTF. CDR3 nucleotides: TGTGCCAGTAGAGCAGGGGGCAGTAACTATGGCTACACCTTC.

The rearrangement joins TRBV27 to TRBJ2-1; D not resolved. V was cut by 7 bases and J by 7 bases, with 20 bases left in between. The CDR3 spans 15 residues. The germline CDR1 and CDR2 sequences are MNHEY and SMNVEV (reference sequence). The CDR3 loop is CASISYGPNGNEQFF. For the CDR3, the DNA is TGTGCCAGCATTTCTTACGGGCCTAACGGGAATGAGCAGTTCTTC.

The V call is TRBV19, the J call TRBJ2-3; 9 bases match TRBD2. Trimming cost V 3 bases and J 0 bases; bases outside gene matches: 4. CDR1 LNHDA and CDR2 SQIVND come from the germline V gene (reference sequence). CDR3 size: 16 residues. CDR3 nucleotides: TGTGCCAGTAGTATGGGGCTAGCGGGGAGCACAGATACGCAGTATTTT. Its translation: CASSMGLAGSTDTQYF.

This clone was found once. V usage is TRBV11-2 and J usage is TRBJ1-1; TRBD1 aligns across 7 bases. There are 15 residues in the CDR3. Germline CDR1 reads SGHAT; CDR2 reads FQNNGV. The V and J ends lost 6 bases and 2 bases, in that order; junction bases with no gene match: 9. DNA for the CDR3: TGTGCCAGCAGACCCCCCGGGACAGCTAACACTGAAGCTTTCTTT. Residues: CASRPPGTANTEAFF.

The chain links TRBV25-1 to TRBJ1-2; D is possibly TRBD1 (5 bases). Trimming took off 5 bases at V and 2 bases at J, with 12 bases between the two ends. The CDR3 extends over 14 amino acids. CDR1 and CDR2 (germline): MGHDK, SYGVNS. CDR3 sequence (DNA): TGTGCCAGCAGTCCCGGGACGGGAAACTATGGCTACACCTTC. Translated, it gives CASSPGTGNYGYTF.

The gene calls are TRBV6-5 and TRBJ2-7; D is uncertain. Germline CDR1 MNHEY, CDR2 SVGAGI. The CDR3 extends over 16 amino acids. V dropped 0 bases and J dropped 0 bases, with 12 bases sitting between them. The CDR3 loop reads CASSYSLQESSYEQYF. The CDR3 DNA reads as TGTGCCAGCAGTTACTCGTTGCAGGAAAGCTCCTACGAGCAGTACTTC.

V gene TRBV28 combines with J gene TRBJ2-7, with D uncertain. Germline V gene sequence: CDR1 MDHEN, CDR2 SYDVKM. This CDR3 has 15 amino acids. V lost 7 bases, J lost 0 bases, and 16 bases lay in between. CDR3 in amino acids: CASTRSLLSSYEQYF. In nucleotides, the CDR3 is TGTGCCAGCACAAGAAGCTTACTGAGCTCCTACGAGCAGTACTTC.

This chain joins TRBV10-1 and TRBJ2-3, with TRBD2 as a possible D gene (6 bases). V lost 2 bases to trimming and J lost 5 bases, with 23 bases between them. The CDR3 covers 18 residues. Germline CDR1 and CDR2: WNHNN and SYGVQD (reference sequence). CDR3 sequence (DNA): TGCGCCAGCAGTGAGCTCCCCGCGGGGCAGCCTAGGGGAGATACGCAGTATTTT. This sequence encodes CASSELPAGQPRGDTQYF.

The chain couples TRBV6-1 to TRBJ1-3; no clear D gene. V lost 7 bases and J lost 0, with 13 bases in between. The CDR3 is made up of 15 amino acids. Germline V lookup: CDR1 MNHNS, CDR2 SASEGT. CDR3 region: CASIGSVRSGNTIYF. The CDR3 coding sequence is TGTGCCAGCATAGGGTCGGTCCGCTCTGGAAACACCATATATTTT.

The V and J genes are TRBV19 and TRBJ1-1; TRBD1 aligns across 9 bases. Trimming removed 8 bases from V and 6 bases from J; junction bases left unmatched: 10. From germline, CDR1 is LNHDA and CDR2 SQIVND (reference sequence). The CDR3 extends over 14 amino acids. The CDR3 nucleotides are TGTGCCAGTTCCGGGACAGGGTTCGTCGCTGAAGCTTTCTTT. This gives the protein CASSGTGFVAEAFF.

Worth noting for this clone: Germline is not matched at one junction end, which may reflect a read error. The J gene is TRBJ2-1, the V gene TRBV5-4; possibly TRBD1 for D (6 bases). The CDR3 is 12 amino acids. CDR1 and CDR2 from the germline V gene are SGHNT and YYREEE (reference sequence). For the CDR3, the DNA is TGTGCCAGCAGCAAGGCACAGGGACAACAGATCTTC. This gives the protein CASSKAQGQQIF.

The V and J genes are TRBV30 and TRBJ1-5; D gene unclear. V was trimmed by 0 bases and J by 5 bases, leaving 8 bases between them. CDR3 length equals 13 residues. Germline V gives CDR1 GTSNPN, CDR2 SVGIG (reference sequence). DNA of the CDR3: TGTGCCTGGAGTGTACATGGGGATCAGCCCCAGCATTTT. Its translation is CAWSVHGDQPQHF.

J is TRBJ1-6 and V is TRBV27; D is undetermined. Trimming removed 3 bases at V and 9 bases at J, with 12 bases between. The CDR3 is made up of 14 amino acids. The V gene's germline CDR1 is MNHEY and CDR2 SMNVEV (reference sequence). The CDR3 protein is CASSFRRTGSPLHF. CDR3 sequence (DNA): TGTGCCAGCAGTTTCCGCCGGACGGGTTCACCCCTCCACTTT.

J is TRBJ2-3 and V is TRBV7-3; D is unresolved. Trimming took off 1 base at V and 3 bases at J, with 5 bases between the two ends. Germline lookup yields CDR1 SGHTA and CDR2 FQGTGA. The CDR3 runs to 13 residues. The CDR3 is CASSLMGTDTQYF. The CDR3 coding sequence is TGTGCCAGCAGCTTAATGGGGACAGATACGCAGTATTTT.

The rearrangement links TRBV19 to TRBJ2-6, with 9 positions matching TRBD1. The germline CDR1 and CDR2 sequences are LNHDA and SQIVND (reference sequence). V trimming: 7 bases; J trimming: 0 bases; junction bases outside the gene matches: 7. This CDR3 is 17 amino acids long. Here the CDR3 DNA reads TGTGCCAGTAAGGTCGCGACAGGGGGCTCTGGGGCCAACGTCCTGACTTTC. Protein product: CASKVATGGSGANVLTF.

V usage is TRBV5-1 and J usage is TRBJ1-2, with a weak D call TRBD1 (5 bases). The V end was cut by 0 bases, the J end by 13 bases, with 22 bases between. From germline, CDR1 is SGHRS and CDR2 YFSETQ. The CDR3 spans 15 residues. CDR3: CASSLDWAGLNFVTF. Written as DNA, the CDR3 is TGCGCCAGCAGCTTGGATTGGGCAGGGCTTAATTTCGTCACCTTC. The full variable domain, rest sourced from reference TRBV5-1 and TRBJ1-2, is KAGVTQTPRYLIKTRGQQVTLSCSPISGHRSVSWYQQTPGQGLQFLFEYFSETQRNKGNFPGRFSGRQFSNSRSEMNVSTLELGDSALYLCASSLDWAGLNFVTFGSGTRLTVV.

The chain couples TRBV28 to TRBJ2-7; 10 bases align to TRBD1. Germline trimming cut 5 bases from V and 3 bases from J; bases unmatched to any gene: 10. The length of the CDR3 is 16 residues. From germline, CDR1 is MDHEN and CDR2 SYDVKM. In DNA, the CDR3 is TGTGCCAGCAGTGCCCCGGGACAGGGGATGGACTACGAGCAGTACTTC. As protein: CASSAPGQGMDYEQYF.

This clone came up a few times. The rearrangement joins TRBV10-3 to TRBJ1-1, with a possible D match to TRBD1 (6 bases). Germline V gene data show CDR1 as ENHRY and CDR2 as SYGVKD. V was cut by 6 bases and J by 7 bases, with 12 bases left in between. This CDR3 contains 12 residues. The CDR3 bases are TGTGCCATCAGGTCAGGGGAGGGTGAAGCTTTCTTT. Translating gives CAIRSGEGEAFF.

The CDR3 nucleotides are TGCGCCAGCAGCTTCGGAGGGATTGAAGAGACCCAGTACTTC. Encoded protein: CASSFGGIEETQYF. V gene TRBV5-1 combines with J gene TRBJ2-5; maybe TRBD2 (6 bases). Trimming took off 2 bases at V and 3 bases at J, with 11 bases between the two ends. The CDR3 consists of 14 residues. The germline V gene has CDR1 SGHRS and CDR2 YFSETQ. The entire variable domain, with the rest obtained from reference TRBV5-1 and TRBJ2-5, is as follows: KAGVTQTPRYLIKTRGQQVTLSCSPISGHRSVSWYQQTPGQGLQFLFEYFSETQRNKGNFPGRFSGRQFSNSRSEMNVSTLELGDSALYLCASSFGGIEETQYFGPGTRLLVL.

The J gene is TRBJ2-1, the V gene TRBV13, with a tentative D call TRBD2 (5 bases). Between the trimmed V and J ends, which lost 4 bases and 16 bases, there was a span of 17 bases. The V gene's germline CDR1 is PRHDT and CDR2 FYEKMQ (reference sequence). The CDR3 sequence is 12 residues long. The CDR3 nucleotides read TGTGCCAGCAGCTCCATCCGGGATTCTGGCTTCTTC. Protein: CASSSIRDSGFF. Using reference TRBV13 and TRBJ2-1 for the parts outside the CDR3, the full variable domain is AAGVIQSPRHLIKEKRETATLKCYPIPRHDTVYWYQQGPGQDPQFLISFYEKMQSDKGSIPDRFSAQQFSDYHSELNMSSLELGDSALYFCASSSIRDSGFFGPGTRLTVL.